This TCR beta chain stems from a study of T cells in Graves' hyperthyroidism and ophthalmopathy. Study-wide points: In the blood, most expanded thyroid clonotypes above 0.001 appeared as well.

An approximately 10 ml volume of fresh peripheral blood provided the PBMCs. From germline, CDR1 is SGHVS and CDR2 FQNEAQ. V was clipped by 3 bases and J by 10 bases, with 13 bases between them. This CDR3 region has 13 residues. TCR beta CDR3 regions were amplified from RNA. An initial round of RT-PCR targeting the TCR CDR3 relied on the HTBI primer set. From the multiplex PCR reads, TCRdb called clonotypes with MiXCR, one entry per CDR3 protein. The data contain around 340,000 distinct CDR3 sequences, approximately 15% of them singletons. Comment on this clonotype: Its antigen is unidentified.

Sequencing was performed on blood. The sequence was collected from a woman under 40 with Graves' hyperthyroidism. The J gene is TRBJ2-4, the V gene TRBV7-8; D is ambiguous. CDR3: CASSFPGLEIQYF. The CDR3 region has the DNA TGTGCCAGCAGCTTCCCGGGCCTCGAAATTCAGTACTTC.